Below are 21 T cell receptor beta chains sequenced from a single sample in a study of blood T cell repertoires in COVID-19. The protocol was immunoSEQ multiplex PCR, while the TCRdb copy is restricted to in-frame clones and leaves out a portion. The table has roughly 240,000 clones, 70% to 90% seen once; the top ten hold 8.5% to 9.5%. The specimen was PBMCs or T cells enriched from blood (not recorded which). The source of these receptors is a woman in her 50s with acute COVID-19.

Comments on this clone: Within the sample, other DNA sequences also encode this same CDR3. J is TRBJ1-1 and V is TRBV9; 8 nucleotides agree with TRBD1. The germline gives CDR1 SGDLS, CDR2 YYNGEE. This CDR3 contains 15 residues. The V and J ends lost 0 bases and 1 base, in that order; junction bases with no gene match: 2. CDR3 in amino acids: CASSVGTGSNTEAFF. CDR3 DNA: TGTGCCAGCAGCGTAGGGACAGGGTCGAACACTGAAGCTTTCTTT.

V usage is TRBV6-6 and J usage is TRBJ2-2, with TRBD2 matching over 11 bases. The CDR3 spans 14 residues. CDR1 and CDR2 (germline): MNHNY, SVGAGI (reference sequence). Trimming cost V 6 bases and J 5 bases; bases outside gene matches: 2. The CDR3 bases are TGTGCCAGCAGCCTAGCGGGGGGAACCGGGGAGCTGTTTTTT. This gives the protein CASSLAGGTGELFF.

The CDR3, as DNA: TGCGCCAGCAGTGGACAGGGGCGGGCTGAAGCTTTCTTT. Translating it yields CASSGQGRAEAFF. The genes are TRBV10-1 and TRBJ1-1; TRBD1 matches at 8 bases. The CDR3 has 13 residues. Germline CDR1 is WNHNN and CDR2 is SYGVQD (reference sequence). V dropped 4 bases and J dropped 6; count of bases not matched to a gene: 4.

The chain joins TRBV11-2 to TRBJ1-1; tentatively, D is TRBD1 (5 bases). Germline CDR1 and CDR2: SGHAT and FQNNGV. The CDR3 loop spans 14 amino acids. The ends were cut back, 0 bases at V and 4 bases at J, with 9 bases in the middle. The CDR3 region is CASSLDRVVTEAFF. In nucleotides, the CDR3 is TGTGCCAGCAGCTTAGACAGGGTCGTCACTGAAGCTTTCTTT.

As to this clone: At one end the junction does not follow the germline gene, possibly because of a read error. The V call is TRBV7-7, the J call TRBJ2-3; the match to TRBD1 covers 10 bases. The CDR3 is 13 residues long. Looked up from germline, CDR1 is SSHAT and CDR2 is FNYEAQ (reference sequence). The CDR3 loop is CASSTDRGDTQYF. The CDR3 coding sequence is TGTGCTAGCAGCACGGACAGGGGGGATACGCAGTATTTT.

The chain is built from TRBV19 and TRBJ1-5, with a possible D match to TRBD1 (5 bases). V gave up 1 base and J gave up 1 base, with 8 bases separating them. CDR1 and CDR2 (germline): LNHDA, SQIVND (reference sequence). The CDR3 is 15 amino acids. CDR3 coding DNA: TGTGCCAGTAGTATAGGACAGCCAAGCAATCAGCCCCAGCATTTT. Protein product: CASSIGQPSNQPQHF.

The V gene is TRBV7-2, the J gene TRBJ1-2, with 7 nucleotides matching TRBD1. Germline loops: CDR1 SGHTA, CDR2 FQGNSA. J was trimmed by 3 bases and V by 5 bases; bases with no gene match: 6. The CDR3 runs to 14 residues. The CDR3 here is CASSVIRGDYGYTF. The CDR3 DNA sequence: TGTGCCAGCAGCGTCATCAGGGGGGACTATGGCTACACCTTC.

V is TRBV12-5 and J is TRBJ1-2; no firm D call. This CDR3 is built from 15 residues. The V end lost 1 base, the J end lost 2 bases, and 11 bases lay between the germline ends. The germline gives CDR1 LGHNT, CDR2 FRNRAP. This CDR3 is CASGLAATVNYGYTF. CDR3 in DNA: TGTGCTAGTGGTTTGGCCGCGACTGTGAACTATGGCTACACCTTC.

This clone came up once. The CDR3 here is CASSPPTIQEAFF. In DNA form, the CDR3 reads TGTGCCAGCAGCCCCCCCACTATCCAGGAAGCTTTCTTT. The chain is built from TRBV7-9 and TRBJ1-1; unclear D gene. The germline V gene has CDR1 SEHNR and CDR2 FQNEAQ (reference sequence). CDR3 length equals 13 residues. V lost 5 bases, J lost 8 bases, and 15 bases lay in between.

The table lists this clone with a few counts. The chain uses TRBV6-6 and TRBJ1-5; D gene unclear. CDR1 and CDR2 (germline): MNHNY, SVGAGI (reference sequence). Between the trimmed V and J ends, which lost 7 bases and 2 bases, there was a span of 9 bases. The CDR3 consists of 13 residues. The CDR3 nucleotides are TGTGCCAGCATAGCGCCAGGCAATCAGCCCCAGCATTTT. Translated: CASIAPGNQPQHF.

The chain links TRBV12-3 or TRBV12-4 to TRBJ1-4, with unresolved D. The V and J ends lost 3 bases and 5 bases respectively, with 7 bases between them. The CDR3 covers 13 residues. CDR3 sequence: CASSFGENEKLFF. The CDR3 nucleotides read TGTGCCAGCAGTTTCGGGGAAAATGAAAAACTGTTTTTT.

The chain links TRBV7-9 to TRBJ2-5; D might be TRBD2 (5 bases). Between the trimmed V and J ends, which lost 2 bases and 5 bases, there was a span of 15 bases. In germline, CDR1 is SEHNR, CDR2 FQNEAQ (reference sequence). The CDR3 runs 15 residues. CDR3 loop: CASSLYSGRRETQYF. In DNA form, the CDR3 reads TGTGCCAGCAGCTTATATTCAGGTCGGAGGGAGACCCAGTACTTC.

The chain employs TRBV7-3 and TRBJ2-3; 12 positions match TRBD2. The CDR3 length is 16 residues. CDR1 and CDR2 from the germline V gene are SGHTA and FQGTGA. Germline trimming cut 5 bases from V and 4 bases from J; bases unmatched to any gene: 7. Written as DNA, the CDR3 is TGTGCCAGCAGCCCTTCTAGCGGGGGGGCCCCAGATACGCAGTATTTT. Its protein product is CASSPSSGGAPDTQYF. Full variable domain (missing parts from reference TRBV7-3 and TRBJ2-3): GAGVSQTPSNKVTEKGKYVELRCDPISGHTALYWYRQSLGQGPEFLIYFQGTGAADDSGLPNDRFFAVRPEGSVSTLKIQRTERGDSAVYLCASSPSSGGAPDTQYFGPGTRLTVL.

In DNA form, the CDR3 reads TGTGCCAGTAGTATAGTCCTCCTTAACACTGAAGCTTTCTTT. As protein: CASSIVLLNTEAFF. The rearrangement uses TRBV19 and TRBJ1-1, with D unclear. Germline values: CDR1 LNHDA, CDR2 SQIVND (reference sequence). The germline V and J ends were trimmed by 1 base and 2 bases, with 8 bases remaining between them. The CDR3 consists of 14 residues.

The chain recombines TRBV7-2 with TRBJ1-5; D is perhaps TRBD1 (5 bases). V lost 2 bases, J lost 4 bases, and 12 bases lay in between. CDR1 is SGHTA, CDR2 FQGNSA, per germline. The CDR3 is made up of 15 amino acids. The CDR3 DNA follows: TGTGCCAGCAGCTTATGGGGGGGAGGAAATCAGCCCCAGCATTTT. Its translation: CASSLWGGGNQPQHF.

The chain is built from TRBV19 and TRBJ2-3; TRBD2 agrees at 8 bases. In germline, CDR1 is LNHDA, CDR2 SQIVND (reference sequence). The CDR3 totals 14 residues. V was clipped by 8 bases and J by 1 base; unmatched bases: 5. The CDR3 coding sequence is TGTGCCAGTGGGAGCGGGGGACGCACAGATACGCAGTATTTT. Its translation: CASGSGGRTDTQYF.

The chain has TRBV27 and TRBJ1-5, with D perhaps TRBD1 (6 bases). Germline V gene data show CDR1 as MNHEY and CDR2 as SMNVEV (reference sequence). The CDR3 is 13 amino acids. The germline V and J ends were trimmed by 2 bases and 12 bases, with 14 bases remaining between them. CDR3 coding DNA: TGTGCCAGCAGTTTAATTTCAGGGGATGGCCAGCATTTT. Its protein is CASSLISGDGQHF.

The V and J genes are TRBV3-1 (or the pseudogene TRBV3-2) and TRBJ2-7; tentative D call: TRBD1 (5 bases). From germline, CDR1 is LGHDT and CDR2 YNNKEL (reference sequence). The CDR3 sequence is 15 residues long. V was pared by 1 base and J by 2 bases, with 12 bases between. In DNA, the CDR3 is TGTGCCAGCAGCCAAGTTCTCCGGACACCCTACGAGCAGTACTTC. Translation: CASSQVLRTPYEQYF.

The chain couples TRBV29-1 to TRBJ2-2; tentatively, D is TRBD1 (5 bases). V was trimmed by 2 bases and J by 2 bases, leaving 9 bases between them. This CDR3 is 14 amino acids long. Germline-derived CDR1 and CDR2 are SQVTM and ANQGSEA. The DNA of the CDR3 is TGCAGCGTTGAACTAGGGGCAAACACCGGGGAGCTGTTTTTT. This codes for CSVELGANTGELFF.

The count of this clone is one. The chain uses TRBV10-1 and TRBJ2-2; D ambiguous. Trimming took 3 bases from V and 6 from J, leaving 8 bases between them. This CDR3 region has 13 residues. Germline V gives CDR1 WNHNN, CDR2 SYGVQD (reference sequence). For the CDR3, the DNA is TGCGCCAGCAGTGACAGGATGGCCGGGGAGCTGTTTTTT. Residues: CASSDRMAGELFF.

CDR3 nucleotide sequence: TGTGCCACCCTACAGGATAACTATGGCTACACCTTC. Translated: CATLQDNYGYTF. The rearrangement uses TRBV10-3 and TRBJ1-2, with a tentative D call TRBD1 (5 bases). CDR3 length equals 12 residues. V lost 10 bases and J 1 base, leaving 10 bases between the germline ends. From germline, CDR1 is ENHRY and CDR2 SYGVKD.